Many counts were recorded for the clone carrying this T cell receptor beta chain. TCRdb reprocessed the 5' RACE reads with MiXCR, giving one entry per CDR3 protein. Here the sample spans roughly 18,000 distinct CDR3 sequences, about 10% being singletons. Stated time point: blood at routine non-recurrence follow-up after resection. The data stem from a study of spatial heterogeneity in lung cancer. Trimming took off 5 bases at V and 0 bases at J, with 11 bases between the two ends. Germline lookup yields CDR1 MDHEN and CDR2 SYDVKM. This CDR3 is 15 amino acids long. This material consisted of PBMCs, taken at follow-up. This rearrangement joins TRBV28 to TRBJ2-1; the D gene is possibly TRBD2 (5 bases). The clonotype originates from a male donor with early-stage non-small cell lung cancer. The CDR3 DNA follows: TGTGCCAGCAGTCGGAGCGGCAGCTCCTACAATGAGCAGTTCTTC. Its translation: CASSRSGSSYNEQFF.